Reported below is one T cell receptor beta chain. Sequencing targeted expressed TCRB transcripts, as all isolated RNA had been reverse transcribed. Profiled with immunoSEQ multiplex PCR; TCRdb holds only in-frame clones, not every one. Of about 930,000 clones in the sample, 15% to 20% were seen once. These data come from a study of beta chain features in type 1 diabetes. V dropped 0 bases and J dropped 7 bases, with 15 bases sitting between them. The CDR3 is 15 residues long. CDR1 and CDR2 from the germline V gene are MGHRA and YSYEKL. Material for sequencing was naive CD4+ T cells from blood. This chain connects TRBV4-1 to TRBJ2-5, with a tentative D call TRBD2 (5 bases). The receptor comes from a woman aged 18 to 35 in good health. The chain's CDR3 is CASSQEGAHSGTQYF. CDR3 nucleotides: TGCGCCAGCAGCCAAGAGGGAGCCCACTCGGGGACCCAGTACTTC.